This is a list of T cell receptor beta chains from one sample in a study of T cell responses to AZD1222 COVID-19 vaccine. Assay: immunoSEQ multiplex PCR; the TCRdb copy retains only in-frame clones and omits some. The data show about 180,000 clones, around 90% seen once. The sample consisted of peripheral blood, taken 28 days after the second AZD1222 dose. The receptors shown here come from an adult who received the AZD1222 COVID-19 vaccine. Each CDR3 is given with its conserved first and last residue. The D gene is left open where the match is weak. Clone size appears in some rows only: once, few, many, or a class for an expanded clone.

DNA	CDR3	V	J	D	length	size
TGTGCCAGTAGTTTTCGACCCAGTAGCACAGATACGCAGTATTTT	CASSFRPSSTDTQYF	TRBV19	TRBJ2-3	.	15	.
TGTGCCACCAGTGCGACAGGGAACACCGGGGAGCTGTTTTTT	CATSATGNTGELFF	TRBV24-1	TRBJ2-2	.	14	.
TGTGCCAGCAGCCCCTTCCTGCTAGATACGCAGTATTTT	CASSPFLLDTQYF	TRBV14	TRBJ2-3	.	13	.
TGTGCCACCAACAGCCAGCGGGGATACAATGAGCAGTTCTTC	CATNSQRGYNEQFF	TRBV15	TRBJ2-1	TRBD2	14	.
TGTGCCAGCAGTTACGGGGCCGGGACTAACGCCCCCACCCAGTACTTC	CASSYGAGTNAPTQYF	TRBV6-5	TRBJ2-5	TRBD2	16	.
TGCGCCAGCAGTTTTACTAGCGGGGGACACAATGAGCAGTTCTTC	CASSFTSGGHNEQFF	TRBV5-1	TRBJ2-1	TRBD2	15	.
TGTGCCAGCAGCTTGGGGCAGGGAACTAATGAAAAACTGTTTTTT	CASSLGQGTNEKLFF	TRBV5-4	TRBJ1-4	.	15	.
TGTGCCAGCAGCCAGGGGATCTACGAGCAGTACTTC	CASSQGIYEQYF	TRBV14	TRBJ2-7	.	12	.
TGTGCCAGCTCACTCAAGGAGAACACTGAAGCTTTCTTT	CASSLKENTEAFF	TRBV18	TRBJ1-1	.	13	.
TGTGCCAGTAGTATCAGACAGGGCTCCTACAATGAGCAGTTCTTC	CASSIRQGSYNEQFF	TRBV19	TRBJ2-1	TRBD1	15	few
TGTGCCAGCAGCTTGCGGGGGACAGGGGCTGGCCATGAGCAGTTCTTC	CASSLRGTGAGHEQFF	TRBV5-8	TRBJ2-1	TRBD1	16	.
TGTGCCAGCAGCTTGTACCAGAGCGGAATGAACACTGAAGCTTTCTTT	CASSLYQSGMNTEAFF	TRBV5-6	TRBJ1-1	.	16	few
TGCAGCGTTGAACGGAGTCAGAACACTGAAGCTTTCTTT	CSVERSQNTEAFF	TRBV29-1	TRBJ1-1	.	13	.
TGTGCCAGCAGCCCCAGGACGGCCGTCGTTGGAAACACCATATATTTT	CASSPRTAVVGNTIYF	TRBV5-8	TRBJ1-3	.	16	.
TGTGCCAGCAGTGATGGAAAGGGCTCCTACGAGCAGTACTTC	CASSDGKGSYEQYF	TRBV2	TRBJ2-7	.	14	.
TGTGCCAGCAGTGATAAGACAGGGACCGGCTACACCTTC	CASSDKTGTGYTF	TRBV6-1	TRBJ1-2	TRBD1	13	.
TGTGCCAGCAGCCCTTCCCGGGTTGGTTTCCCACCAGACACTGAAGCTTTCTTT	CASSPSRVGFPPDTEAFF	TRBV4-2	TRBJ1-1	.	18	many
TGTGCCAGCAGCGCCCCCACGGGGGGCCAAGATACGCAGTATTTT	CASSAPTGGQDTQYF	TRBV5-6	TRBJ2-3	.	15	.
TGTGCCAGCAGCTTAGCGCCCGTGAACACTGAAGCTTTCTTT	CASSLAPVNTEAFF	TRBV7-6	TRBJ1-1	.	14	few
TGTGCCAGCAGCCGGGACAGGGGAACCGGGGAGCTGTTTTTT	CASSRDRGTGELFF	TRBV3-1/TRBV3-2	TRBJ2-2	TRBD1	14	.
TGTGCCAGCAGGCCCCCCCGGGACAGGTTTCGCGCTGAAGCTTTCTTT	CASRPPRDRFRAEAFF	TRBV6-4	TRBJ1-1	TRBD1	16	once
TGTGCCAGCAGCTTACCGGGACAGTCCTCCTACGAGCAGTACTTC	CASSLPGQSSYEQYF	TRBV5-8	TRBJ2-7	TRBD1	15	.
TGCGCCAGCAGCCTATGGGCCCTCCAGGACGAGCAGTACTTC	CASSLWALQDEQYF	TRBV4-1	TRBJ2-7	.	14	.
TGTGCCAGCAGCTTAGTAGGGTCTGAAGCTTTCTTT	CASSLVGSEAFF	TRBV7-6	TRBJ1-1	.	12	.
TGTGCCAGCAGCACTACCGGGGAGCTGTTTTTT	CASSTTGELFF	TRBV9	TRBJ2-2	.	11	.
TGTGCCAGCAGCCAATTCCGGGGGGCTAGAGATACGCAGTATTTT	CASSQFRGARDTQYF	TRBV3-1/TRBV3-2	TRBJ2-3	.	15	.
TGTGCCAGCAAAGGGACAGGGGACTATGGCTACACCTTC	CASKGTGDYGYTF	TRBV12-3/TRBV12-4	TRBJ1-2	TRBD1	13	few
TGTGCCAGCAGCCGACTCGGGACTAGCGAAAACATTCAGTACTTC	CASSRLGTSENIQYF	TRBV6-1	TRBJ2-4	TRBD2	15	.
TGTGCCAGCAGTTATCGCGGGGGCGATGGCTACACCTTC	CASSYRGGDGYTF	TRBV6-5	TRBJ1-2	.	13	.
TGTGCCAGCAGCTTGCGGGGGCAGGATTCACCCCTCCACTTT	CASSLRGQDSPLHF	TRBV11-3	TRBJ1-6	.	14	.
TGTGCCAGCGAGGGACGTCCTAATTCACCCCTCCACTTT	CASEGRPNSPLHF	TRBV2	TRBJ1-6	.	13	.
TGTGCCAGCAGCCAAGGTTTTTCCGATAGTGAAGCTTTCTTT	CASSQGFSDSEAFF	TRBV3-1/TRBV3-2	TRBJ1-1	.	14	.
TGCAGCGTTGAAACAGGGGATGGTGAAAAACTGTTTTTT	CSVETGDGEKLFF	TRBV29-1	TRBJ1-4	TRBD1	13	.
TGTGCCAGCAGCCAAGATTGGGCGGGGGGGCCCGGAGGGAACACCGGGGAGCTGTTTTTT	CASSQDWAGGPGGNTGELFF	TRBV3-1/TRBV3-2	TRBJ2-2	TRBD2	20	.
TGCGCCAGCAGCCCCAACCCTCGGTGGCTCGAGCAGTACTTC	CASSPNPRWLEQYF	TRBV5-1	TRBJ2-7	.	14	.
TGTGCCAGTAGCATACTCCCCGGGAACACCGGGGAGCTGTTTTTT	CASSILPGNTGELFF	TRBV19	TRBJ2-2	.	15	.
TGTGCCAGCAACCCGGGACAGGGAAGCTACGAGCAGTACTTC	CASNPGQGSYEQYF	TRBV6-2/TRBV6-3	TRBJ2-7	TRBD1	14	.
TGTGCCAGCAGTATCACCGGGGCCGGGGGGCCCAATGAGCAGTTCTTC	CASSITGAGGPNEQFF	TRBV7-6	TRBJ2-1	.	16	once
TGTGCCAGCAGCGAGACAGCTACGAACACCGGGGAGCTGTTTTTT	CASSETATNTGELFF	TRBV9	TRBJ2-2	.	15	.
TGTGCCAGCAGCTTATTCACCGGGACAGGCGGCTACGAGCAGTACTTC	CASSLFTGTGGYEQYF	TRBV7-9	TRBJ2-7	TRBD1	16	.
TGTGCCAGCTCACCATCGGGACATAAGAACACTGAAGCTTTCTTT	CASSPSGHKNTEAFF	TRBV18	TRBJ1-1	.	15	.
TGTGCCAGCAACGACGGAGGTGGTTCACCCCTCCACTTT	CASNDGGGSPLHF	TRBV3-1/TRBV3-2	TRBJ1-6	.	13	.
TGTGCCAGCAGTAGAGAGAGCGCGGGGGGGTTTGAGCAGTACTTC	CASSRESAGGFEQYF	TRBV6-5	TRBJ2-7	TRBD2	15	.
TGTGCCAGCAGCCCCCGACGGGATGAGCAGTTCTTC	CASSPRRDEQFF	TRBV6-5	TRBJ2-1	.	12	.
TGTGCCGGATGGACAGGGGGCTATGGCTACACCTTC	CAGWTGGYGYTF	TRBV6-5	TRBJ1-2	TRBD1	12	.
TGTGCCAGCAGCCCCGGACAGGTCACAGATACGCAGTATTTT	CASSPGQVTDTQYF	TRBV7-3	TRBJ2-3	TRBD1	14	.
TGTGCCAGCTCACCAAGGTTGGGGGTTACTGAAGCTTTCTTT	CASSPRLGVTEAFF	TRBV18	TRBJ1-1	.	14	.
TGTGCCAGTAGTATTGCCAGGGATAGTGACGAGCAGTACTTC	CASSIARDSDEQYF	TRBV19	TRBJ2-7	.	14	.
TGTGCCAGCAGCTCCCGGACTAGCGCCCTCTACAATGAGCAGTTCTTC	CASSSRTSALYNEQFF	TRBV9	TRBJ2-1	TRBD2	16	.
TGTGCCAGCAGCGACGGGGGTGGGGAAAAACTGTTTTTT	CASSDGGGEKLFF	TRBV6-5	TRBJ1-4	.	13	.
TGTGCCAGCAGCGTAGAAGGTAGGGTTGGCGACGAGCAGTACTTC	CASSVEGRVGDEQYF	TRBV9	TRBJ2-7	.	15	.
TGTGCCAGCAGCCAAGCCTCTGGCGGGGGCGACTACAATGAGCAGTTCTTC	CASSQASGGGDYNEQFF	TRBV4-2	TRBJ2-1	.	17	.
TGTGCCAGCCGAAGACAGGGATCAGATACGCAGTATTTT	CASRRQGSDTQYF	TRBV2	TRBJ2-3	TRBD1	13	.
TGTGCCAGCAGCCGCGACGGGGGGAACTATGGCTACACCTTC	CASSRDGGNYGYTF	TRBV11-2	TRBJ1-2	.	14	once
TGCGCCAGCAGCCAAGTCGGTCTAGCGGGGCCAAACACAGATACGCAGTATTTT	CASSQVGLAGPNTDTQYF	TRBV4-3	TRBJ2-3	TRBD2	18	.